The 28 T cell receptor beta chains below come from one sample, sequenced in a study of blood T cells in healthy people across ages (dated by TCRdb to between 2014 and 2017). To prepare the library, 5' RACE was applied. Reads for this sample came from an Illumina HiSeq 2500. A second 7 to 11 cycle PCR used a sample-barcoded 5' primer and a J-beta primer mix. Using fastp trimming at Q25 and MiXCR clonotype assembly, TCRdb reanalyzed the public sequencing data and kept in-frame beta chains. Every entry covers one CDR3 protein and lists the most common genes and DNA from its rows. For this sample there are about 730,000 distinct CDR3 sequences; approximately 43% appear just once. The top ten constitute approximately 22% of the sample. Source material: blood. The receptors come from a woman aged 55-69 years in good health.

The CDR3 protein is CASSSRTKGGQDEQYF. In DNA, the CDR3 is TGTGCCAGCAGCTCCCGGACGAAAGGGGGCCAGGACGAGCAGTACTTC. This sequence joins TRBV21-1 and TRBJ2-7; the D call TRBD1 from the table was never checked on the DNA. TRBV21-1 constitutes a pseudogene. This CDR3 spans 16 amino acids.

A remark on this clonotype: With a much larger clone just one base away, this may be a read error. The chain combines TRBV21-1 with TRBJ2-7; the listed D gene, TRBD2, was not tested against the DNA. TRBV21-1 is a pseudogene locus. This CDR3 has 18 amino acids. The CDR3 reads CASSKAKTSGKGYNEQYF. In DNA form, the CDR3 reads TGTGCCAGCAGCAAAGCCAAGACTAGCGGGAAGGGATACAATGAGCAGTACTTC.

The chain employs TRBV3-1 and TRBJ2-7; a possible D gene is TRBD2 (6 bases). CDR1 LGHDT and CDR2 YNNKEL come from the germline V gene (reference sequence). Trimming stripped 5 bases from V and 7 bases from J, with 27 bases between. The CDR3 contains 17 residues. The CDR3 DNA follows: TGTGCCAGCAGCGACCATCCCATGGGCGGGGTGTACAATGAGCAGTACTTC. Translating it yields CASSDHPMGGVYNEQYF.

The chain carries TRBV5-1 and TRBJ1-1, with no clear D. V was clipped by 1 base and J by 0 bases, with 10 bases between them. Germline V gene data show CDR1 as SGHRS and CDR2 as YFSETQ. The CDR3 consists of 15 residues. Written as DNA, the CDR3 is TGCGCCAGCAGCTTGATTGGCCATATGAACACTGAAGCTTTCTTT. It yields the protein CASSLIGHMNTEAFF.

The V and J genes are TRBV12-3 or TRBV12-4 and TRBJ1-1; D is perhaps TRBD1 (5 bases). This CDR3 is built from 13 residues. Trimming stripped 6 bases from V and 3 bases from J, with 11 bases between. CDR3 in amino acids: CASRTGGDTEAFF. The CDR3 coding sequence is TGTGCCAGCAGGACCGGGGGAGACACTGAAGCTTTCTTT.

A note on this clonotype: A read error is possible here, since a much larger clone lies one base away. The chain employs TRBV9 and TRBJ2-1, with D perhaps TRBD2 (5 bases). The CDR3 runs to 15 residues. V gave up 4 bases and J gave up 7 bases, with 18 bases separating them. Germline CDR1 reads SGDLS; CDR2 reads YYNGEE. CDR3 amino acids: CASSPPGGGENEQFF. CDR3 DNA sequence: TGTGCCAGCAGCCCTCCTGGCGGAGGAGAGAATGAGCAGTTCTTC.

This chain uses TRBV27 with TRBJ2-1; D perhaps matches TRBD2 (6 bases). The ends were cut back, 8 bases at V and 4 bases at J, with 18 bases in the middle. Germline V gene lookup returns CDR1 MNHEY and CDR2 SMNVEV (reference sequence). The CDR3 has 15 amino acids. CDR3 in amino acids: CASGGSSGSYNEQFF. The CDR3 DNA reads as TGTGCCAGCGGAGGGTCCTCGGGGTCTTACAATGAGCAGTTCTTC.

This sequence joins TRBV7-3 and TRBJ2-7; TRBD2 agrees at 10 bases. With the DNA end fitting TRBJ2-5 better, the J assignment may be wrong. Germline CDR1 SGHTA, CDR2 FQGTGA. CDR3 length: 16 residues. Here the CDR3 DNA reads TGTGCCAGCAGCTTACGTGGACTAGCGGTTCGAGAGACCCAGTACTTC. Its protein is CASSLRGLAVRETQYF.

This clonotype was picked up many times. This chain uses TRBV3-1 with TRBJ2-7; 10 nucleotides align to TRBD2. J lost 5 bases, V lost 0 bases, and 10 bases had no gene match. Germline V gene lookup returns CDR1 LGHDT and CDR2 YNNKEL (reference sequence). The CDR3 covers 17 residues. The CDR3 nucleotides are TGTGCCAGCAGCCAAGATCCCGCTAGCGGGAGCGGGGACGAGCAGTACTTC. As protein: CASSQDPASGSGDEQYF.

This clonotype has only one observation. Given a much more abundant clone one base away, this may be a read error. The chain recombines TRBV29-1 with TRBJ2-1; 7 bases line up with TRBD1. Germline V gives CDR1 SQVTM, CDR2 ANQGSEA. This CDR3 is 11 amino acids long. The junction had 9 bases not matched to a gene; V was cut back by 7 bases and J by 12 bases. Here the CDR3 DNA reads TGCAGCGGAACCGGGACAGAGGGGCAGTTCTTC. Its translation: CSGTGTEGQFF.

The CDR3 loop is CASSPSYQFRPGKSNEQFF. The CDR3 bases are TGTGCCAGCAGCCCAAGTTACCAATTTCGGCCTGGGAAGTCGAATGAGCAGTTCTTC. This chain joins TRBV6-2 or TRBV6-3 and TRBJ2-1; no clear D. CDR1 is MNHEY, CDR2 SVGEGT, per germline. The V gene lost 6 bases and the J gene lost 7 bases, with 31 bases spanning the gap. This CDR3 region has 19 residues.

The rearrangement links TRBV2 to TRBJ2-7, with no clear D. Trimming took off 8 bases at V and 2 bases at J, with 7 bases between the two ends. CDR1 is SNHLY and CDR2 is FYNNEI in the germline V gene. The length of the CDR3 is 11 residues. CDR3 sequence: CASGPAYEQYF. CDR3 in DNA: TGTGCCAGCGGACCAGCCTACGAGCAGTACTTC.

In nucleotides, the CDR3 is TGCAGTACCAAGCGACTAGCGGTCACAGATACGCAGTATTTT. Translation: CSTKRLAVTDTQYF. The J gene is TRBJ2-3, the V gene TRBV20-1; 9 nucleotides align to TRBD2. There are 14 residues in the CDR3. Germline CDR1 and CDR2: DFQATT and SNEGSKA (reference sequence). The trim removed 8 bases at V and 2 bases at J, leaving 8 bases unmatched.

This clonotype was seen a few times. The chain carries TRBV6-5 and TRBJ2-7; possibly TRBD1 for D (6 bases). The CDR3 runs to 15 residues. Per the germline V gene, CDR1 is MNHEY and CDR2 is SVGAGI. Trimming cost V 0 bases and J 5 bases, with 14 bases left between them. CDR3 sequence (DNA): TGTGCCAGCAGTTACTCAGGGGCTTGGGGGCACGAGCAGTACTTC. Protein sequence: CASSYSGAWGHEQYF.

This clonotype has ten or more counts. A read error may be the cause here, since a much bigger clone is one base away. The gene calls are TRBV27 and TRBJ2-5; 9 bases agree with TRBD2. There are 14 residues in the CDR3. CDR1 is MNHEY and CDR2 is SMNVEV in the germline V gene (reference sequence). V gave up 6 bases and J gave up 5 bases; unmatched junction bases: 7. In nucleotides, the CDR3 is TGTGCCAGCAGAGGACGAGCGGGAGGCGAGACCCAGTACTTC. Its protein is CASRGRAGGETQYF.

The genes are TRBV2 and TRBJ2-1; D is uncertain. The CDR3 consists of 13 residues. V lost 10 bases to trimming and J lost 4 bases, with 14 bases between them. Germline lookup yields CDR1 SNHLY and CDR2 FYNNEI. The CDR3 bases are TGTGCCATCCATAGGCAAATATACAATGAGCAGTTCTTC. It encodes CAIHRQIYNEQFF.

This sequence joins TRBV6-2 or TRBV6-3 and TRBJ2-7; 12 positions agree with TRBD2. Germline CDR1 reads MNHEY; CDR2 reads SVGEGT. The CDR3 runs 14 residues. V lost 6 bases to trimming and J lost 7 bases; unmatched junction nucleotides: 7. CDR3 amino acids: CASRGLAGYDEQYF. CDR3 coding DNA: TGTGCCAGCAGAGGACTAGCGGGATACGATGAGCAGTACTTC.

This clonotype appeared a single time. The chain carries TRBV3-1 and TRBJ1-5, with 7 bases matching TRBD1. CDR1 is LGHDT, CDR2 YNNKEL, per germline (reference sequence). V was pared by 4 bases and J by 5 bases, with 8 bases of the junction left unmatched. The CDR3 is made up of 15 amino acids. The CDR3 is CASSLSGTDYQPQHF. DNA of the CDR3: TGTGCCAGCAGCCTGTCTGGGACAGACTATCAGCCCCAGCATTTT.

Comments on this clonotype: Given a much more abundant clone one base away, this may be a read error. The gene calls are TRBV7-2 and TRBJ2-1; TRBD1 matches 9 bases. The CDR3 contains 15 residues. V lost 7 bases and J lost 5; bases outside the gene matches: 9. Per the germline V gene, CDR1 is SGHTA and CDR2 is FQGNSA. Here the CDR3 DNA reads TGTGCCAGCACCCTTGACAGGGGGGGACACAATGAGCAGTTCTTC. Translated: CASTLDRGGHNEQFF.

This clonotype came up a few times. This sequence joins TRBV3-1 and TRBJ2-7; 8 bases align to TRBD2. In germline, CDR1 is LGHDT, CDR2 YNNKEL (reference sequence). Losses at the gene ends were 3 bases for V and 4 bases for J; bases not matched to a gene: 5. The CDR3 is made up of 14 amino acids. The CDR3 here is CASSHSGSGYEQYF. The DNA of the CDR3 is TGTGCCAGCAGCCACAGCGGGAGTGGTTACGAGCAGTACTTC.

The gene calls are TRBV5-1 and TRBJ1-1; D ambiguous. Per germline, CDR1 SGHRS and CDR2 YFSETQ. The CDR3 spans 12 residues. Trimming pared 7 bases from V and 1 base from J, leaving 8 bases between. DNA of the CDR3: TGCGCCAGCCGGACCGAGAACACTGAAGCTTTCTTT. This sequence encodes CASRTENTEAFF. The full variable domain, with the rest looked up from reference TRBV5-1 and TRBJ1-1, is KAGVTQTPRYLIKTRGQQVTLSCSPISGHRSVSWYQQTPGQGLQFLFEYFSETQRNKGNFPGRFSGRQFSNSRSEMNVSTLELGDSALYLCASRTENTEAFFGQGTRLTVV.

The table lists this clonotype with a few counts. The chain carries TRBV20-1 and TRBJ2-1; D possibly corresponds to TRBD2 (7 bases). V was trimmed by 3 bases and J by 0 bases, leaving 15 bases between them. The CDR3 has 16 amino acids. CDR1 is DFQATT and CDR2 is SNEGSKA in the germline V gene (reference sequence). In nucleotides, the CDR3 is TGCAGTGCTAGGGTTGGGGGGGGGCTCTCCTACAATGAGCAGTTCTTC. Translation: CSARVGGGLSYNEQFF.

The sample holds many counts of this clonotype. The V and J genes are TRBV3-1 and TRBJ2-7; TRBD1 matches at 7 bases. Trimming removed 3 bases from V and 9 bases from J; junction bases left unmatched: 5. Germline V gene lookup returns CDR1 LGHDT and CDR2 YNNKEL (reference sequence). The CDR3 is made up of 12 amino acids. The CDR3 region is CASSHPRQGQYF. CDR3 coding DNA: TGTGCCAGCAGCCACCCTAGACAGGGGCAGTACTTC.

The chain employs TRBV6-5 and TRBJ2-7, with a possible D match to TRBD1 (8 bases). Per germline, CDR1 MNHEY and CDR2 SVGAGI. This CDR3 has 15 amino acids. V lost 5 bases and J lost 2, with 16 bases in between. DNA for the CDR3: TGTGCCAGCAGTGGAAGCGGGACAGGACCCTACGAGCAGTACTTC. Amino acids: CASSGSGTGPYEQYF.

Only a few counts were recorded for this clonotype. In DNA form, the CDR3 reads TGTGCCAGCAGCCCCGGGACAGGGCTCAATGAGCAGTTCTTC. Translated: CASSPGTGLNEQFF. The chain has TRBV3-1 and TRBJ2-1; 9 bases line up with TRBD1. J lost 6 bases, V lost 4 bases, and 4 bases had no gene match. Germline-derived CDR1 and CDR2 are LGHDT and YNNKEL (reference sequence). This CDR3 contains 14 residues.

This clonotype was observed at least ten times. V gene TRBV2 combines with J gene TRBJ2-7; D is perhaps TRBD2 (6 bases). The length of the CDR3 is 14 residues. V lost 4 bases, J lost 3 bases, and 13 bases lay in between. Germline-derived CDR1 and CDR2 are SNHLY and FYNNEI. The CDR3 DNA reads TGTGCCAGCAGTGCCCTAGCGTCTCACTACGAGCAGTACTTC. Translating gives CASSALASHYEQYF.

The J gene is TRBJ1-1, the V gene TRBV2, with a weak D call TRBD1 (5 bases). This CDR3 comprises 15 residues. Per germline, CDR1 SNHLY and CDR2 FYNNEI. Trimming pared 6 bases from V and 13 bases from J, leaving 27 bases between. Here the CDR3 DNA reads TGTGCCAGCAGCGGAACGGGGCGACAGTCCTTGAAACTTTTCTTT. Protein sequence: CASSGTGRQSLKLFF.

V usage is TRBV7-9 and J usage is TRBJ2-7, with D possibly matching TRBD2 (6 bases). CDR1 and CDR2 (germline): SEHNR, FQNEAQ (reference sequence). Trimming cost V 5 bases and J 3 bases, with 14 bases left between them. The CDR3 consists of 14 residues. The CDR3 DNA is TGTGCCAGCAGCCCGGGGGACGGCTACTACGAGCAGTACTTC. Protein product: CASSPGDGYYEQYF.